This T cell receptor beta chain was captured by sequencing in a study of type 1 regulatory T cells. Study-level background: An in vitro protocol generated T-allo10, a Tr1-enriched, alloantigen-specific CD4 T cell product.

Of note for this clonotype: As yet, its antigen is unknown.

From the reads, TCRdb called clonotypes with MiXCR, one entry per CDR3 protein. Of about 71,000 distinct CDR3 sequences detected, under 25% appear once; the ten largest clones hold more than 7.5%. Study-wide findings and caveats: Tr1 cells had a more restricted TCR repertoire than non-Tr1 cells.

Sequenced material: cultured type 1 regulatory T (Tr1) cells, either the whole culture or a sorted fraction (not recorded which). The TCR sequence derives from a human donor in good health.

Here the CDR3 reads CASSLMPGTYNEQFF. CDR3 sequence (DNA): TGTGCCAGCAGTTTGATGCCGGGTACCTACAATGAGCAGTTCTTC. V and J are TRBV12-3 or TRBV12-4 and TRBJ2-1; D uncertain. Trimming left V 3 bases short and J 2 bases short, with 11 bases between. The CDR3 runs to 15 residues.